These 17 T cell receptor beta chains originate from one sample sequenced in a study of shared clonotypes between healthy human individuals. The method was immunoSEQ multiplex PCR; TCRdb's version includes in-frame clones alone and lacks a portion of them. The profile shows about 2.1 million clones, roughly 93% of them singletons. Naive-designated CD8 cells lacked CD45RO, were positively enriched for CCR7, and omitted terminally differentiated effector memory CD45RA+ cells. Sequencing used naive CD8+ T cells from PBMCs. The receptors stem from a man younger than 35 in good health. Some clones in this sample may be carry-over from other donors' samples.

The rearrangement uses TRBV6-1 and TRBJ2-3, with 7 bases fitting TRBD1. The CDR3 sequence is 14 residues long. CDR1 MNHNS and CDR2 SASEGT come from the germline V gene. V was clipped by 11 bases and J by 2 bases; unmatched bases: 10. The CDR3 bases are TGTGCCGGTAGGCGACAGGGTTCCACAGATACGCAGTATTTT. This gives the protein CAGRRQGSTDTQYF.

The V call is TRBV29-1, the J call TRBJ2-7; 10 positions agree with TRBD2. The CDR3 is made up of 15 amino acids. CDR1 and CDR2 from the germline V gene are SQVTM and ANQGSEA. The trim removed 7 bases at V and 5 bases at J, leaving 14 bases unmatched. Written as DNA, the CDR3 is TGCAGCGCAACCGGATGGGGCCTAGCGGGAGACGAGCAGTACTTC. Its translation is CSATGWGLAGDEQYF.

The CDR3 here is CASSLDRGPDTQYF. In DNA, the CDR3 is TGTGCCAGCAGTTTAGACAGGGGACCAGATACGCAGTATTTT. The chain joins TRBV28 to TRBJ2-3, with TRBD1 matching 8 bases. This CDR3 is built from 14 residues. Germline V gene data show CDR1 as MDHEN and CDR2 as SYDVKM. J gave up 4 bases and V 2 bases, and 2 bases lay outside the gene matches. Full variable domain (rest looked up from reference TRBV28 and TRBJ2-3): DVKVTQSSRYLVKRTGEKVFLECVQDMDHENMFWYRQDPGLGLRLIYFSYDVKMKEKGDIPEGYSVSREKKERFSLILESASTNQTSMYLCASSLDRGPDTQYFGPGTRLTVL.

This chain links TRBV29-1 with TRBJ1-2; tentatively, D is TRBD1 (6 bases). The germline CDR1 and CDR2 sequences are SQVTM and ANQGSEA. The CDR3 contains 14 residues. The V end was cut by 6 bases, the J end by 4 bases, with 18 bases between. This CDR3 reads CSVPGHREAYGYTF. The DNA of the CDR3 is TGCAGCGTACCCGGACACAGGGAGGCCTATGGCTACACCTTC.

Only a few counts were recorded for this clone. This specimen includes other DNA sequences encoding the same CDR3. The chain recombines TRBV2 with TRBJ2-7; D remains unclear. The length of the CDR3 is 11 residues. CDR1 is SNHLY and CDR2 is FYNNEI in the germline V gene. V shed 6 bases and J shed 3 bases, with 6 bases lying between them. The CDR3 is CASSPSYEQYF. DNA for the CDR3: TGTGCCAGCAGCCCCAGCTACGAGCAGTACTTC.

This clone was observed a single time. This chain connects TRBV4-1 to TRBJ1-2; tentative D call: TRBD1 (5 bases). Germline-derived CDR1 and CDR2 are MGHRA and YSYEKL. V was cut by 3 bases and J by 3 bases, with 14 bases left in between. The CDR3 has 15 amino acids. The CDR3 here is CASSQLDTGHYGYTF. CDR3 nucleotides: TGCGCCAGCAGCCAGCTGGACACGGGCCACTATGGCTACACCTTC.

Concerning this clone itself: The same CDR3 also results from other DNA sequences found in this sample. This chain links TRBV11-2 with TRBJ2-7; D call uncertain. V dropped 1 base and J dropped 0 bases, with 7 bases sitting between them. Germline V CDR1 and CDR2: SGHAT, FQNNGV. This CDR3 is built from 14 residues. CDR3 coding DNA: TGTGCCAGCAGCTTAGCGGGCCCCTCCTACGAGCAGTACTTC. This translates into CASSLAGPSYEQYF.

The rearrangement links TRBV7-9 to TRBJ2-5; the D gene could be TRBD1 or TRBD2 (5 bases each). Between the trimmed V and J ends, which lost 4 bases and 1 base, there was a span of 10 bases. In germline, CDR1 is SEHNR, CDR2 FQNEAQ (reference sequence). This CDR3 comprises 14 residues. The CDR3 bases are TGTGCCAGCAGCTGGGGACGGTTCCAAGAGACCCAGTACTTC. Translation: CASSWGRFQETQYF. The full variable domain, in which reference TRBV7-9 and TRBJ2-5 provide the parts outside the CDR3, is DTGVSQNPRHKITKRGQNVTFRCDPISEHNRLYWYRQTLGQGPEFLTYFQNEAQLEKSRLLSDRFSAERPKGSFSTLEIQRTEQGDSAMYLCASSWGRFQETQYFGPGTRLLVL.

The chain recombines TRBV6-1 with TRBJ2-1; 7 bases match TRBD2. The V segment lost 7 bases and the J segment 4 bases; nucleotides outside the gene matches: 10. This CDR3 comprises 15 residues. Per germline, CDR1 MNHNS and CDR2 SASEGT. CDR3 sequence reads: CASIRASGPYNEQFF. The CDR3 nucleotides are TGTGCCAGCATAAGGGCTAGCGGACCGTACAATGAGCAGTTCTTC.

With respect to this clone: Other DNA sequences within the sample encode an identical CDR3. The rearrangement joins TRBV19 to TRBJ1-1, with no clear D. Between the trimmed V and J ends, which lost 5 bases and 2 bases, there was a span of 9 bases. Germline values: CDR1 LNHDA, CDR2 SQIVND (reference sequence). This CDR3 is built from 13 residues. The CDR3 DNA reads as TGTGCCAGTAGTGCCACGGGCAACACTGAAGCTTTCTTT. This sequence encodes CASSATGNTEAFF. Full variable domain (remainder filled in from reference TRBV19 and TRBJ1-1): DGGITQSPKYLFRKEGQNVTLSCEQNLNHDAMYWYRQDPGQGLRLIYYSQIVNDFQKGDIAEGYSVSREKKESFPLTVTSAQKNPTAFYLCASSATGNTEAFFGQGTRLTVV.

CDR3 loop: CASSYEGQSEQYF. The CDR3 DNA follows: TGTGCCAGCAGTTACGAAGGGCAATCCGAGCAGTACTTC. This chain joins TRBV27 and TRBJ2-7; no clear D. CDR3 length: 13 amino acids. With 4 bases removed from V and 6 bases from J, the gap between germline ends came to 13 bases. The germline V gene encodes CDR1 MNHEY and CDR2 SMNVEV (reference sequence).

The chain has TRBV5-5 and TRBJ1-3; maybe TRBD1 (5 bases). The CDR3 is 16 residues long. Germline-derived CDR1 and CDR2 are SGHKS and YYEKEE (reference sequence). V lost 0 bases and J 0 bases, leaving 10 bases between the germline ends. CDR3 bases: TGTGCCAGCAGCTTGGACAGGACCTACTCTGGAAACACCATATATTTT. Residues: CASSLDRTYSGNTIYF.

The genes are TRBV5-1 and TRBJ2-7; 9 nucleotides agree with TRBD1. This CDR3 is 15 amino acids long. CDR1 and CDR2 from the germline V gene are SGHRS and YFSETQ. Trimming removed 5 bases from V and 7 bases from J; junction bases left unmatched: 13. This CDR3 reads CASRLPGQGLGEQYF. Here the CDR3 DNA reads TGCGCCAGCAGGTTGCCGGGACAGGGCTTGGGAGAGCAGTACTTC.

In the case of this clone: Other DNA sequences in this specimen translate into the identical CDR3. The CDR3 sequence: CASSSTSYEQYF. In DNA form, the CDR3 reads TGTGCCAGCAGCTCAACCTCCTACGAGCAGTACTTC. This rearrangement joins TRBV9 to TRBJ2-7; no clear D gene. The CDR3 contains 12 residues. The germline V gene encodes CDR1 SGDLS and CDR2 YYNGEE. Trimming shortened V by 4 bases and J by 0 bases, and 5 bases separated the two germline ends.

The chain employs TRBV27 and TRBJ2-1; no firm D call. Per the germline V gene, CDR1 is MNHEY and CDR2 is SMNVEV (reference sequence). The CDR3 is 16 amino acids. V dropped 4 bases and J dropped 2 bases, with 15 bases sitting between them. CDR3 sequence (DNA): TGTGCCAGCAGTTCCCGGGTCGACGAGGCCTACAATGAGCAGTTCTTC. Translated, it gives CASSSRVDEAYNEQFF.

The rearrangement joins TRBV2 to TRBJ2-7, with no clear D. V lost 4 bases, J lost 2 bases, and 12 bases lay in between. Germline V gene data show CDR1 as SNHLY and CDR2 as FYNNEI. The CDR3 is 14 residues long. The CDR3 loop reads CASSGTPMPYEQYF. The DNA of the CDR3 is TGTGCCAGCAGTGGAACTCCCATGCCCTACGAGCAGTACTTC. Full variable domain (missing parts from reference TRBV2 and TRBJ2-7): EPEVTQTPSHQVTQMGQEVILRCVPISNHLYFYWYRQILGQKVEFLVSFYNNEISEKSEIFDDQFSVERPDGSNFTLKIRSTKLEDSAMYFCASSGTPMPYEQYFGPGTRLTVT.

The CDR3 loop is CASSPGYLSETQYF. The CDR3 DNA follows: TGTGCCAGCAGCCCAGGCTACCTAAGTGAGACCCAGTACTTC. The chain uses TRBV7-6 and TRBJ2-5; D is uncertain. CDR1 is SGHVS, CDR2 FNYEAQ, per germline. CDR3 length: 14 residues. The V end was cut by 5 bases, the J end by 5 bases, with 15 bases between.